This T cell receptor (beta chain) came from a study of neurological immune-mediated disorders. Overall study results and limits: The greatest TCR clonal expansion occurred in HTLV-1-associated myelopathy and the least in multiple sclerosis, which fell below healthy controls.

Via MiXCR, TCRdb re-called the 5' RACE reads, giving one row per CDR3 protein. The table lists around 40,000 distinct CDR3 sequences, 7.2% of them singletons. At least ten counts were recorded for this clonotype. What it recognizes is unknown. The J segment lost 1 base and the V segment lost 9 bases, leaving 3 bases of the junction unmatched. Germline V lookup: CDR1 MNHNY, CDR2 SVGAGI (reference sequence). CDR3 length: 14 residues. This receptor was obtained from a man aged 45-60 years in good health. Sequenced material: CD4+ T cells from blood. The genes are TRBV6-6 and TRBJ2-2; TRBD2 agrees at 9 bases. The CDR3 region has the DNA TGTGCCAGTATGACTAGCGGGAACACCGGGGAGCTGTTTTTT. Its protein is CASMTSGNTGELFF.